The 22 T cell receptor beta chains listed next were all sequenced from one sample in a study of shared clonotypes between healthy human individuals. Here immunoSEQ multiplex PCR was the method, and the copy in TCRdb shows in-frame clones only, minus some. Counted here are a few hundred thousand clones, roughly three quarters occurring once; the ten biggest clones make up more than 10%. The source material was PBMCs. All receptors come from a woman in her forties in good health. Some clones in this sample may be carry-over from other donors' samples.

This sequence joins TRBV18 and TRBJ1-4; D unresolved. Germline CDR1 reads KGHSH; CDR2 reads LQKENI. The V gene lost 3 bases and the J gene lost 5 bases, with 10 bases spanning the gap. The length of the CDR3 is 14 residues. For the CDR3, the DNA is TGTGCCAGCTCACCGGCGGACGGAAATGAAAAACTGTTTTTT. Amino acid sequence: CASSPADGNEKLFF.

V is TRBV6-4 and J is TRBJ1-5, with 9 bases that match TRBD1. The J segment lost 5 bases and the V segment lost 4 bases, leaving 6 bases of the junction unmatched. Per the germline V gene, CDR1 is MRHNA and CDR2 is SNTAGT. The CDR3 has 15 residues. The DNA for the CDR3 is TGTGCCAGCAGTGTCCCCGGGACAGGGCATCAGCCCCAGCATTTT. The encoded protein is CASSVPGTGHQPQHF.

The J gene is TRBJ2-3, the V gene TRBV27; D is possibly TRBD2 (6 bases). Per germline, CDR1 MNHEY and CDR2 SMNVEV (reference sequence). CDR3 length: 14 amino acids. Trimming took 6 bases from V and 6 from J, leaving 16 bases between them. This CDR3 reads CASRVGGSLDTQYF. CDR3 nucleotide sequence: TGTGCCAGCAGGGTGGGGGGTAGCTTGGATACGCAGTATTTT.

This clone appeared a few times. The chain carries TRBV29-1 and TRBJ2-7; 13 bases fit TRBD2. CDR1 is SQVTM and CDR2 is ANQGSEA in the germline V gene. The trim removed 5 bases at V and 6 bases at J, leaving 4 bases unmatched. The CDR3 loop spans 13 amino acids. CDR3: CSVWTSGSGEQYF. The CDR3, as DNA: TGCAGCGTTTGGACTAGCGGGAGTGGCGAGCAGTACTTC.

This clone was detected a few times. The chain couples TRBV9 to TRBJ2-3, with D hard to call. The CDR3 loop spans 14 amino acids. Trimming cost V 4 bases and J 6 bases, with 15 bases left between them. Germline V gene sequence: CDR1 SGDLS, CDR2 YYNGEE. The CDR3 DNA is TGTGCCAGCAGCCCACGTCCGAAAATGGATACGCAGTATTTT. Translated, it gives CASSPRPKMDTQYF.

This rearrangement joins TRBV18 to TRBJ1-4; TRBD1 is a possible D gene (5 bases). This CDR3 spans 16 amino acids. V was shortened by 2 bases and J by 4 bases, with 14 bases between the two germline ends. The germline V gene encodes CDR1 KGHSH and CDR2 LQKENI. CDR3 in DNA: TGTGCCAGCTCACCAAGACAGATACGAAGTAATGAAAAACTGTTTTTT. This sequence encodes CASSPRQIRSNEKLFF.

CDR3 sequence (DNA): TGTGCCAGTAGTTTTTCCCCCGGGACAGGGGGCAATGAGCAGTTCTTC. Translation gives CASSFSPGTGGNEQFF. The chain couples TRBV19 to TRBJ2-1, with TRBD1 matching over 11 bases. The length of the CDR3 is 16 residues. Germline V gives CDR1 LNHDA, CDR2 SQIVND (reference sequence). V lost 5 bases and J lost 6; bases outside the gene matches: 9.

This clone was seen more than once but under ten times. The chain links TRBV6-1 to TRBJ2-2, with 8 bases that match TRBD1. Per the germline V gene, CDR1 is MNHNS and CDR2 is SASEGT. There are 14 residues in the CDR3. The V gene end was trimmed by 6 bases and the J gene end by 7 bases; junction bases not matched to a gene: 7. CDR3: CASSPGTGHGELFF. DNA of the CDR3: TGTGCCAGCAGCCCCGGGACAGGTCACGGGGAGCTGTTTTTT.

About this clone itself: A far larger clone lies a single base away; this is likely a read error. Distinct nucleotide sequences in the sample also encode this CDR3. The rearrangement uses TRBV15 and TRBJ2-7, with TRBD2 identical over 8 bases. Trimming cost V 0 bases and J 2 bases; bases outside gene matches: 15. The CDR3 runs 19 residues. Germline V CDR1 and CDR2: LNHNV, YYDKDF (reference sequence). CDR3: CATSRDGGRLADLTYEQYF. The CDR3 region has the DNA TGTGCCACCAGCAGAGACGGCGGGAGGCTAGCGGACCTAACCTACGAGCAGTACTTC.

The chain employs TRBV10-3 and TRBJ1-2; possibly TRBD1 for D (5 bases). Trimming took off 0 bases at V and 2 bases at J, with 13 bases between the two ends. The CDR3 spans 16 residues. Germline values: CDR1 ENHRY, CDR2 SYGVKD. Here the CDR3 DNA reads TGTGCCATCAGTGAGTCCGGACAAAGGGGAAACTATGGCTACACCTTC. Protein sequence: CAISESGQRGNYGYTF.

This clone was counted at least ten times. This chain links TRBV19 with TRBJ2-7; tentatively, D is TRBD1 (6 bases). The CDR3 loop spans 14 amino acids. V dropped 3 bases and J dropped 3 bases, with 12 bases sitting between them. The germline V gene encodes CDR1 LNHDA and CDR2 SQIVND (reference sequence). In DNA, the CDR3 is TGTGCCAGTAGTATGGGCCAGGGGTTCTACGAGCAGTACTTC. Amino acids: CASSMGQGFYEQYF.

This clone was counted a few times. The same CDR3 also results from other DNA sequences found in this sample. The rearrangement uses TRBV29-1 and TRBJ1-2; a weak D match, TRBD1 (5 bases). This CDR3 has 14 amino acids. Trimming cost V 0 bases and J 6 bases, with 14 bases left between them. Germline V gene sequence: CDR1 SQVTM, CDR2 ANQGSEA. DNA of the CDR3: TGCAGCGTTGAAGATCGTGGAACAGGAGATGGCTACACCTTC. It encodes CSVEDRGTGDGYTF.

The chain is built from TRBV5-1 and TRBJ2-2, with D possibly matching TRBD2 (6 bases). CDR1 is SGHRS, CDR2 YFSETQ, per germline. Trimming removed 1 base at V and 0 bases at J, with 7 bases between. This CDR3 region has 15 residues. CDR3 nucleotide sequence: TGCGCCAGCAGCTTGACTAGCCCGAACACCGGGGAGCTGTTTTTT. The encoded protein is CASSLTSPNTGELFF.

The chain employs TRBV28 and TRBJ2-3; 7 nucleotides match TRBD2. Germline V gene sequence: CDR1 MDHEN, CDR2 SYDVKM. V shed 1 base and J 6 bases; nucleotides not matched to a gene: 16. The length of the CDR3 is 18 residues. The CDR3 loop reads CASSLFDPLAAEADTQYF. The CDR3, as DNA: TGTGCCAGCAGTTTATTTGACCCCCTAGCGGCCGAGGCGGATACGCAGTATTTT.

This clone was found a few times. V is TRBV9 and J is TRBJ2-7; possibly TRBD1 for D (5 bases). Germline assignment: CDR1 SGDLS and CDR2 YYNGEE. This CDR3 comprises 14 residues. V shed 4 bases and J shed 5 bases, with 16 bases lying between them. The CDR3 loop reads CASSNRNKGDEQYF. The CDR3 DNA is TGTGCCAGCAGCAACAGGAATAAAGGTGACGAGCAGTACTTC.

The chain is built from TRBV29-1 and TRBJ2-7, with 9 bases aligning to TRBD1. Trimming at V came to 4 bases and at J to 3 bases, leaving 7 bases not matched to a gene. In germline, CDR1 is SQVTM, CDR2 ANQGSEA. CDR3 length: 14 residues. DNA of the CDR3: TGCAGCGTTGTTTTTGCGGGACAGGGCTACGAGCAGTACTTC. Protein: CSVVFAGQGYEQYF.

This chain joins TRBV7-2 and TRBJ2-1; 7 bases are a match to TRBD2. Germline trimming cut 2 bases from V and 9 bases from J; bases unmatched to any gene: 7. The CDR3 extends over 14 amino acids. Per the germline V gene, CDR1 is SGHTA and CDR2 is FQGNSA. The CDR3 loop reads CASSLNAGASEQFF. The CDR3 DNA is TGTGCCAGCAGCTTAAATGCGGGAGCGAGTGAGCAGTTCTTC.

The J gene is TRBJ1-1, the V gene TRBV19, with a weak D call TRBD1 (6 bases). Germline-derived CDR1 and CDR2 are LNHDA and SQIVND (reference sequence). V shed 3 bases and J shed 1 base, with 21 bases lying between them. The CDR3 consists of 18 residues. CDR3 region: CASSIGPQIGTQNTEAFF. The CDR3 DNA reads as TGTGCCAGTAGTATTGGCCCACAAATTGGGACACAGAACACTGAAGCTTTCTTT.

CDR3 amino acids: CASSLSTDTQYF. The CDR3 nucleotides are TGTGCCAGCAGCTTGAGCACAGATACGCAGTATTTT. The genes are TRBV7-3 and TRBJ2-3; D remains ambiguous. The ends were cut back, 3 bases at V and 0 bases at J, with 1 base in the middle. There are 12 residues in the CDR3. The germline gives CDR1 SGHTA, CDR2 FQGTGA.

About this clone itself: Being one base from a much bigger clone, this may be a read error. At the DNA level, this CDR3 is encoded by other sequences in the same sample as well. The genes are TRBV7-2 and TRBJ2-5, with D unclear. V lost 3 bases to trimming and J lost 10 bases, with 9 bases between them. The CDR3 length is 11 residues. Per the germline V gene, CDR1 is SGHTA and CDR2 is FQGNSA. CDR3 nucleotide sequence: TGTGCCAGCAGCTTGTCTTCTGACCAGTACTTC. Translating gives CASSLSSDQYF.

This chain connects TRBV29-1 to TRBJ2-7; D is ambiguous. Trimming removed 4 bases at V and 0 bases at J, with 22 bases between. The CDR3 is 17 amino acids. Germline CDR1 is SQVTM and CDR2 is ANQGSEA. CDR3 sequence: CSVVPPESPGFSYEQYF. The CDR3 DNA follows: TGCAGCGTTGTTCCCCCAGAATCCCCCGGGTTCTCCTACGAGCAGTACTTC.

Comments on this clone: A far bigger clonotype differs at one base, so this is likely a read error. The chain links TRBV4-3 to TRBJ2-7, with D unclear. The CDR3 has 11 residues. V dropped 4 bases and J dropped 2 bases, with 3 bases sitting between them. CDR1 is LGHNA and CDR2 is YSLEER in the germline V gene. The CDR3 protein is CASSPAYEQYF. The CDR3 DNA reads TGCGCCAGCAGCCCCGCCTACGAGCAGTACTTC.